This TCR beta chain was identified in a study of cytomegalovirus exposure and HLA in healthy donors. Notes on the study in general: A later analysis found first-cohort TCR clusters tended to co-occur in the 90 to 150 validation repertoires.

As concerns this clone: Its antigen is currently unknown.

Germline values: CDR1 SGHTA, CDR2 FQGNSA. V shed 4 bases and J shed 0 bases, with 11 bases lying between them. The CDR3 covers 15 residues. Generated by immunoSEQ multiplex PCR, the TCRdb table keeps only in-frame clones and is missing some. This repertoire shows 180,000 or so clones, around 86% found once; its top ten account for 6% to 8%. This clonotype was sampled from a man in his thirties or forties in good health and CMV-seropositive. The material sequenced was PBMCs. The V call is TRBV7-2, the J call TRBJ2-3; the D gene could be TRBD1 or TRBD2 (5 bases each). CDR3 nucleotides: TGTGCCAGCAGCTGGGCCAGGGAGAGCACAGATACGCAGTATTTT. Translated: CASSWARESTDTQYF.